The 20 T cell receptor beta chains below were found in one sample sequenced in a study of OX40 agonist ivuxolimab in advanced cancers. Method: immunoSEQ multiplex PCR; TCRdb's copy keeps in-frame clones and lacks some. The table has around 59,000 clones, around 89% seen once. The sample in question was CD4+ or CD8+ T cells sorted from blood, obtained in a trial of the OX40 agonist ivuxolimab. Receptor source: an adult with an advanced solid tumor such as melanoma, head and neck, liver or kidney cancer.

The chain is built from TRBV9 and TRBJ2-3; 7 positions match TRBD1. CDR3 size: 16 residues. From germline, CDR1 is SGDLS and CDR2 YYNGEE. Trimming cost V 3 bases and J 2 bases; bases outside gene matches: 9. The CDR3 sequence: CASSANRGWDTDTQYF. The CDR3 nucleotides read TGTGCCAGCAGCGCCAACAGGGGTTGGGACACAGATACGCAGTATTTT.

In the case of this clone: Other nucleotide sequences from this sample produce the same CDR3. The CDR3 DNA sequence: TGTGCCAGCAGCTTCGGGAGAGAGCAGTTCTTC. Its protein is CASSFGREQFF. The chain has TRBV11-2 and TRBJ2-1, with a weak D call TRBD2 (6 bases). V shed 3 bases and J shed 10 bases, with 7 bases lying between them. The CDR3 extends over 11 amino acids. Germline V gene data show CDR1 as SGHAT and CDR2 as FQNNGV.

V and J are TRBV5-5 and TRBJ2-2; TRBD2 agrees at 12 bases. Germline CDR1 and CDR2: SGHKS and YYEKEE (reference sequence). V was pared by 0 bases and J by 2 bases, with 5 bases of the junction left unmatched. CDR3 length: 18 residues. The CDR3 region has the DNA TGTGCCAGCAGCTTGGGGCTAGCGGGAGGGGCTAACACCGGGGAGCTGTTTTTT. Translating it yields CASSLGLAGGANTGELFF. Supplemented by reference TRBV5-5 and TRBJ2-2, the full variable domain reads DAGVTQSPTHLIKTRGQQVTLRCSPISGHKSVSWYQQVLGQGPQFIFQYYEKEERGRGNFPDRFSARQFPNYSSELNVNALLLGDSALYLCASSLGLAGGANTGELFFGEGSRLTVL.

The chain uses TRBV4-1 and TRBJ1-6; D is unclear. Trimming removed 4 bases from V and 13 bases from J, with 20 bases in between. Per germline, CDR1 MGHRA and CDR2 YSYEKL. The CDR3 has 15 residues. For the CDR3, the DNA is TGCGCCAGCAGCCCCGGAAGGCCAGGAATGGTTCCCCTCCACTTT. Translated, it gives CASSPGRPGMVPLHF.

This rearrangement joins TRBV2 to TRBJ1-4; no reliable D call. V lost 7 bases and J 2 bases, leaving 14 bases between the germline ends. CDR3 size: 15 residues. The V gene's germline CDR1 is SNHLY and CDR2 FYNNEI. The CDR3 region has the DNA TGTGCCAGCATAGTGGGTTGGTGGACTAATGAAAAACTGTTTTTT. Protein product: CASIVGWWTNEKLFF.

This clone is classed as medium-sized. The gene calls are TRBV5-6 and TRBJ1-1; weak D call: TRBD1 (6 bases). The V gene lost 4 bases and the J gene lost 4 bases, with 11 bases spanning the gap. The CDR3 has 13 amino acids. CDR1 is SGHDT and CDR2 is YYEEEE in the germline V gene. The CDR3 DNA reads as TGTGCCAGCAGCGTGGACAGTTTCACTGAAGCTTTCTTT. As protein: CASSVDSFTEAFF. The full variable domain, in which reference TRBV5-6 and TRBJ1-1 provide the parts outside the CDR3, is DAGVTQSPTHLIKTRGQQVTLRCSPKSGHDTVSWYQQALGQGPQFIFQYYEEEERQRGNFPDRFSGHQFPNYSSELNVNALLLGDSALYLCASSVDSFTEAFFGQGTRLTVV.

The chain employs TRBV7-9 and TRBJ2-7; 7 bases agree with TRBD2. The V gene's germline CDR1 is SEHNR and CDR2 FQNEAQ (reference sequence). The CDR3 runs 13 residues. V lost 2 bases to trimming and J lost 6 bases; unmatched junction nucleotides: 4. Written as DNA, the CDR3 is TGTGCCAGCAGCTTATCCAGGGAGGGCGAGCAGTACGTC. Translating it yields CASSLSREGEQYV.

CDR3 protein: CASSSDLGSYNEQFF. The DNA for the CDR3 is TGTGCCAGCAGCTCGGACTTGGGGAGCTACAATGAGCAGTTCTTC. The J gene is TRBJ2-1, the V gene TRBV11-2, with D tentatively TRBD2 (5 bases). Germline values: CDR1 SGHAT, CDR2 FQNNGV. Between the trimmed V and J ends, which lost 4 bases and 3 bases, there was a span of 13 bases. This CDR3 has 15 residues. Complete variable domain (other parts from reference TRBV11-2 and TRBJ2-1): EAGVAQSPRYKIIEKRQSVAFWCNPISGHATLYWYQQILGQGPKLLIQFQNNGVVDDSQLPKDRFSAERLKGVDSTLKIQPAKLEDSAVYLCASSSDLGSYNEQFFGPGTRLTVL.

The chain carries TRBV6-1 and TRBJ2-7, with D possibly being TRBD1 or TRBD2 (7 bases each). The V and J ends lost 7 bases and 7 bases respectively, with 17 bases between them. The CDR3 covers 13 residues. CDR1 is MNHNS, CDR2 SASEGT, per germline. The CDR3 nucleotides read TGTGCCAGCATCGAGGGGAGGGGGCATGAGCAGTACGTC. Amino acid sequence: CASIEGRGHEQYV.

The chain couples TRBV7-8 to TRBJ1-6; the D is unclear. The CDR3 is 16 residues long. The V gene's germline CDR1 is SGHVS and CDR2 FQNEAQ. V lost 3 bases and J lost 8, with 17 bases in between. CDR3 amino acids: CASSFPDRLIYSPLHF. CDR3 bases: TGTGCCAGCAGCTTCCCGGACCGCTTGATCTATTCACCCCTCCACTTT. The full variable domain, in which reference TRBV7-8 and TRBJ1-6 provide the parts outside the CDR3, is GAGVSQSPRYKVAKRGQDVALRCDPISGHVSLFWYQQALGQGPEFLTYFQNEAQLDKSGLPSDRFFAERPEGSVSTLKIQRTQQEDSAVYLCASSFPDRLIYSPLHFGNGTRLTVT.

The genes are TRBV2 and TRBJ2-3; TRBD2 matches 10 bases. The CDR3 has 16 amino acids. The trim removed 7 bases at V and 2 bases at J, leaving 9 bases unmatched. The germline V gene encodes CDR1 SNHLY and CDR2 FYNNEI. Written as DNA, the CDR3 is TGTGCCAGCACCTGGACTAGCGGAGATAACACAGATACGCAGTATTTT. This translates into CASTWTSGDNTDTQYF.

The V gene is TRBV5-6, the J gene TRBJ2-7, with TRBD2 as a possible D gene (6 bases). The germline V and J ends were trimmed by 1 base and 3 bases, with 8 bases remaining between them. The CDR3 has 13 residues. Germline V gene lookup returns CDR1 SGHDT and CDR2 YYEEEE. In DNA form, the CDR3 reads TGTGCCAGCAGCTTGAAAGCGGGCTACGAGCAGTACGTC. It yields the protein CASSLKAGYEQYV.

V is TRBV27 and J is TRBJ2-1; 10 positions agree with TRBD1. CDR1 MNHEY and CDR2 SMNVEV come from the germline V gene (reference sequence). CDR3 length: 17 residues. After removal of 4 bases from V and 7 bases from J, the junction contained 13 bases not matched to a gene. Written as DNA, the CDR3 is TGTGCCAGCAGTTCCCCCTCGGGACAGGGGATCTGGAATGAGCAGTTCTTC. It is translated as CASSSPSGQGIWNEQFF.

This chain uses TRBV28 with TRBJ1-5, with D tentatively TRBD1 (5 bases). Germline CDR1 and CDR2: MDHEN and SYDVKM. The CDR3 extends over 12 amino acids. In DNA form, the CDR3 reads TGTGCGTCAGGGAGTTACAATCAGCCCCAGCATTTT. It yields the protein CASGSYNQPQHF.

The chain employs TRBV18 and TRBJ1-2; possible D gene TRBD1, 6 bases. Germline lookup yields CDR1 KGHSH and CDR2 LQKENI. Trimming left V 6 bases short and J 3 bases short, with 14 bases between. The CDR3 spans 14 residues. The CDR3 sequence: CASSRYTGYYGYTF. The CDR3 DNA follows: TGTGCCAGCTCCCGATATACAGGGTACTATGGCTACACCTTC.

The chain links TRBV7-9 to TRBJ1-1, with unresolved D. The V and J ends lost 1 base and 0 bases respectively, with 9 bases between them. Germline-derived CDR1 and CDR2 are SEHNR and FQNEAQ (reference sequence). The CDR3 spans 15 residues. CDR3 amino acids: CASSLDVGMNTEAFF. The CDR3 DNA sequence: TGTGCCAGCAGCTTAGATGTGGGAATGAACACTGAAGCTTTCTTT.

This sequence joins TRBV28 and TRBJ1-2, with 9 bases that match TRBD1. Losses at the gene ends were 11 bases for V and 4 bases for J; bases not matched to a gene: 14. CDR1 is MDHEN and CDR2 is SYDVKM in the germline V gene. This CDR3 spans 15 amino acids. The DNA for the CDR3 is TGTGCCGTCAAATCCCCGGGACAGGGACTCTATGGCTACACCTTC. Residues: CAVKSPGQGLYGYTF.

The chain employs TRBV18 and TRBJ2-7; D perhaps matches TRBD1 (6 bases). Trimming left V 5 bases short and J 5 bases short, with 19 bases between. The CDR3 totals 15 residues. Germline CDR1 and CDR2: KGHSH and LQKENI. CDR3 DNA sequence: TGTGCCAGCTCAACCCTGGACAGAACAGCTAACGAGCAGTACTTC. This gives the protein CASSTLDRTANEQYF.

The V call is TRBV5-4, the J call TRBJ2-5; the match to TRBD2 covers 9 bases. There are 17 residues in the CDR3. Germline V gives CDR1 SGHNT, CDR2 YYREEE (reference sequence). Losses at the gene ends were 3 bases for V and 5 bases for J; bases not matched to a gene: 14. The CDR3 reads CASSSGTSFTPGETQYF. CDR3 coding DNA: TGTGCCAGCAGCTCCGGGACTAGCTTTACTCCTGGCGAGACCCAGTACTTC.

This clone was seen just once. This chain connects TRBV7-8 to TRBJ2-1; 9 bases line up with TRBD2. The V gene end was trimmed by 6 bases and the J gene end by 7 bases; junction bases not matched to a gene: 10. The CDR3 runs to 15 residues. Germline CDR1 is SGHVS and CDR2 is FQNEAQ. CDR3: CASSSLAGRKNEQFF. The CDR3 DNA follows: TGTGCCAGCAGTTCCCTAGCGGGACGCAAAAATGAGCAGTTCTTC.